This T cell receptor beta chain was recovered during a study of blood T cell repertoires in COVID-19. About the research overall: Material from acute and convalescent COVID-19 was sourced from the United States, Italy and Spain.

This table comes from immunoSEQ multiplex PCR, and its TCRdb copy is limited to in-frame clones, with some not included. The repertoire holds 70,000 to 85,000 clones, with around 82% as singletons. Unmatched junction bases numbered 5, after V lost 5 bases and J lost 3 bases. Germline V CDR1 and CDR2: SGHNT, YYREEE (reference sequence). There are 14 residues in the CDR3. This sequence was found in a man older than 75 with active or convalescent COVID-19. The material sequenced was peripheral blood. The chain is built from TRBV5-4 and TRBJ1-2, with 9 bases lining up with TRBD1. CDR3 DNA sequence: TGTGCCAGCAGACGGGACAGGGAGGACTATGGCTACACCTTC. It specifies CASRRDREDYGYTF. Filled out from reference TRBV5-4 and TRBJ1-2, the complete variable domain reads ETGVTQSPTHLIKTRGQQVTLRCSSQSGHNTVSWYQQALGQGPQFIFQYYREEENGRGNFPPRFSGLQFPNYSSELNVNALELDDSALYLCASRRDREDYGYTFGSGTRLTVV.